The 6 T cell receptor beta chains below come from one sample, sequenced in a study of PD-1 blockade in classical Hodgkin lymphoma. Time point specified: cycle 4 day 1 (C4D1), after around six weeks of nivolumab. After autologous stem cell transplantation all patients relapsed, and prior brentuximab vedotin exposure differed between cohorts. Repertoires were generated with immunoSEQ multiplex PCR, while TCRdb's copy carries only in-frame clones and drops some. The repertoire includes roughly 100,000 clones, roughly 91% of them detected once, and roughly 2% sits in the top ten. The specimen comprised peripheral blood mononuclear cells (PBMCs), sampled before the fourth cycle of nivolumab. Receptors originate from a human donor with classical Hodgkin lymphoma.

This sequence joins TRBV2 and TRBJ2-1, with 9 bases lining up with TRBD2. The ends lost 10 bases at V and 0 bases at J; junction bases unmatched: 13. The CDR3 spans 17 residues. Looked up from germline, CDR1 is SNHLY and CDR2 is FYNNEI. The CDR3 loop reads CATPGYSSGGSYNEQFF. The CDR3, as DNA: TGTGCCACCCCCGGGTATAGTAGCGGGGGCTCCTACAATGAGCAGTTCTTC.

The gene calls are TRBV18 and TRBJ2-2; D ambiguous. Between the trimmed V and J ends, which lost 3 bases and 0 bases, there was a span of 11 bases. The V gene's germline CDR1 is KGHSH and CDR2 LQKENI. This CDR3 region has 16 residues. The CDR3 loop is CASSPPGLSNTGELFF. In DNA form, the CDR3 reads TGTGCCAGCTCACCTCCGGGCCTATCGAACACCGGGGAGCTGTTTTTT. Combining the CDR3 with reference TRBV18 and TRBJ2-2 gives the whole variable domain NAGVMQNPRHLVRRRGQEARLRCSPMKGHSHVYWYRQLPEEGLKFMVYLQKENIIDESGMPKERFSAEFPKEGPSILRIQQVVRGDSAAYFCASSPPGLSNTGELFFGEGSRLTVL.

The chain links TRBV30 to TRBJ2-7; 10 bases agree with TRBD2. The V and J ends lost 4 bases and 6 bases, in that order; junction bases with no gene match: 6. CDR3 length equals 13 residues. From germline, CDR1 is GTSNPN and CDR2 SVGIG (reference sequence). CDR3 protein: CAWTLLAGAEQYF. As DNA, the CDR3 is TGTGCCTGGACCTTGCTAGCGGGAGCCGAGCAGTACTTC.

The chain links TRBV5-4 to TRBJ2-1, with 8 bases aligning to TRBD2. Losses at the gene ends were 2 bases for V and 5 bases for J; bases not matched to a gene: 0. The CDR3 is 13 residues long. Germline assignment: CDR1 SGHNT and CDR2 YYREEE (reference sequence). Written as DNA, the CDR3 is TGTGCCAGCAGCTTTAGCGGGAACAATGAGCAGTTCTTC. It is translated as CASSFSGNNEQFF.

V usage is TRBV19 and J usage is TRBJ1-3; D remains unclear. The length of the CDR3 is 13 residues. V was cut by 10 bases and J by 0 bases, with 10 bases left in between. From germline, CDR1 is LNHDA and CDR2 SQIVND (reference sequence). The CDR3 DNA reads TGTGCCACCAGTCTGAACTCTGGAAACACCATATATTTT. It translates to CATSLNSGNTIYF.

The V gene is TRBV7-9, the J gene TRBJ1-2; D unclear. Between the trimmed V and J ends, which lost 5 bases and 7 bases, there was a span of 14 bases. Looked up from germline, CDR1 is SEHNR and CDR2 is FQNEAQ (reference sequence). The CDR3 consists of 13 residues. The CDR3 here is CASSQTSSIGYTF. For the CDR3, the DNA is TGTGCCAGCAGCCAAACTTCCTCTATTGGCTACACCTTC.